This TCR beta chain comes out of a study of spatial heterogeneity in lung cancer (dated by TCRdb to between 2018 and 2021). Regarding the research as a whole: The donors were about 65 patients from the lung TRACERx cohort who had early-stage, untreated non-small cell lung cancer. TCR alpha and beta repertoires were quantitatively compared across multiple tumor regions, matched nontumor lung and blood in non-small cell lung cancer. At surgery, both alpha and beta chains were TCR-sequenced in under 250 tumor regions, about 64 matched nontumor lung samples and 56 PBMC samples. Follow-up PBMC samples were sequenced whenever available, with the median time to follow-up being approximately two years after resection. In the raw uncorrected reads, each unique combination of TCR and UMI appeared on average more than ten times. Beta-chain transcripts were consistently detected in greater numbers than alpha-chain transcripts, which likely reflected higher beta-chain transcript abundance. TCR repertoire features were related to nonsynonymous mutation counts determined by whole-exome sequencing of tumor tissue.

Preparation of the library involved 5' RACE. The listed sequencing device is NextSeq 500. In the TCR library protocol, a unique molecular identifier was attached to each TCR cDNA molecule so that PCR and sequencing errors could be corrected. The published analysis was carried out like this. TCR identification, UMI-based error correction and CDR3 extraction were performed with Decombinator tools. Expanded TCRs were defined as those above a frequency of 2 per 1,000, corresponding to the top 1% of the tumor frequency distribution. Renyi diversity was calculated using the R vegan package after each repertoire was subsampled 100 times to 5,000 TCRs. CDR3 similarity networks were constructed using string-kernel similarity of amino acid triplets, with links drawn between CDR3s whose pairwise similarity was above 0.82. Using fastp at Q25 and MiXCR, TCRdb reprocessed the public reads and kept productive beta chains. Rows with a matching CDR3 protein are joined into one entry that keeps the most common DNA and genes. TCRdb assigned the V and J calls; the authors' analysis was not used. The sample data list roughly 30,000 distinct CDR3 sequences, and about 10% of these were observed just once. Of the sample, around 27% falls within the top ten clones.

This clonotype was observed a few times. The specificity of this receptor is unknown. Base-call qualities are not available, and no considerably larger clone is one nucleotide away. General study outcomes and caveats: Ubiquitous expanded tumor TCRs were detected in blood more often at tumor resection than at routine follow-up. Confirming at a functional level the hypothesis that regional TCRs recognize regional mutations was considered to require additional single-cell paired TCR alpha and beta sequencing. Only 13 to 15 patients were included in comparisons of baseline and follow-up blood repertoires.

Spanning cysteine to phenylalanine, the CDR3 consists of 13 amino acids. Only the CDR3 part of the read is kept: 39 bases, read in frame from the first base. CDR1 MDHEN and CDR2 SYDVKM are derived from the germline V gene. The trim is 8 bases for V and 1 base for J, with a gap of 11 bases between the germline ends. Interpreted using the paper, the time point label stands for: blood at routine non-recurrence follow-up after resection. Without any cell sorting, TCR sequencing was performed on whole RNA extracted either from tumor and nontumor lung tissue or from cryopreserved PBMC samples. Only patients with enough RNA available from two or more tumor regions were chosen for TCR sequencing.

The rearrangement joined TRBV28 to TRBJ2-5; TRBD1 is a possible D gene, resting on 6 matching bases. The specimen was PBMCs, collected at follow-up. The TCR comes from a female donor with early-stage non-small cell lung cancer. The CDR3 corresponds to CASRQGGQETQYF. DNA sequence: TGTGCCAGCCGGCAAGGGGGCCAAGAGACCCAGTACTTC.